This is a list of T cell receptor beta chains from one sample in a study of T cells after yellow fever vaccination. TCRdb analysed the 5' RACE reads with MiXCR anew, one entry per CDR3 protein. The table lists over 35,000 distinct CDR3 sequences, 6% to 7% of them singletons, with about 10% in the top ten. Sequencing was performed on PBMCs, either bulk or a sorted T-cell subset (CD4+, CD8+, memory, or dextramer-sorted; not recorded which), taken 45 days after the yellow fever booster vaccination. These receptors were obtained from a man aged 25-45 years who received the YFV17D yellow fever vaccine. CDR3s include the opening cysteine and the closing phenylalanine or tryptophan. A D gene is named only where the DNA matches it firmly. Part of the rows lack a size; the others show once, few, many or a class for expanded clones.

v_gene	j_gene	abundance	d_gene	CDR3nt	CDR3aa
TRBV4-3	TRBJ2-1	many	TRBD2	TGCGCCAGCAGCTTCCGAGTCGCGGGAGGGGTCAATGAGCAGTTCTTC	CASSFRVAGGVNEQFF
TRBV7-2	TRBJ2-1	many	TRBD1	TGTGCCAGCAGCTTCACAGGGGAACAGTTCTTC	CASSFTGEQFF
TRBV20-1	TRBJ2-1	medium-sized	.	TGCAGTGCCCTCCGGGTCTACAATGAGCAGTTCTTC	CSALRVYNEQFF
TRBV11-2	TRBJ2-7	few	TRBD1	TGTGCCAGCAGCTTAACCGGGACAGGGAGCGACGAGCAGTACTTC	CASSLTGTGSDEQYF
TRBV20-1	TRBJ1-1	few	.	TGCAGTGCGAATGGATGGGCGGGCACTGAAGCTTTCTTT	CSANGWAGTEAFF
TRBV29-1	TRBJ2-5	.	TRBD2	TGCAGCGTTGCGACTAGCGGGAAACAAGAGACCCAGTACTTC	CSVATSGKQETQYF
TRBV10-3	TRBJ2-3	few	.	TGTGCCATCAAGGACGCAGCAGATACGCAGTATTTT	CAIKDAADTQYF
TRBV28	TRBJ2-1	many	.	TGTGCCAGCAGTCCGTCCATCATGGGATACAATGAGCAGTTCTTC	CASSPSIMGYNEQFF
TRBV29-1	TRBJ1-2	.	TRBD1	TGCAGCGCTAACAGGGGCTATCGTGGGGGCTACACCTTC	CSANRGYRGGYTF
TRBV6-5	TRBJ2-3	few	TRBD2	TGTGCCAGCAGTTATGGTCTAGCGGGCACAGATACGCAGTATTTT	CASSYGLAGTDTQYF
TRBV5-1	TRBJ2-7	.	.	TGCGCCAGCAGCGGGTCCGAGGTTCAGCAGTACTTC	CASSGSEVQQYF
TRBV6-5	TRBJ2-7	few	.	TGTGCCAGCAGTTACTCGAAGGGCCCCTACGAGCAGTACTTC	CASSYSKGPYEQYF
TRBV7-9	TRBJ2-1	many	TRBD2	TGTGCCAGCAGCTCCGGACTAGACCTGTACAATGAGCAGTTCTTC	CASSSGLDLYNEQFF
TRBV5-1	TRBJ1-1	few	.	TGCGCCAGCAGCTTCAGGGGTGAAGCTTTCTTT	CASSFRGEAFF
TRBV19	TRBJ1-1	many	.	TGTGCCAGTAGTCCGGGACGGTCGATCGCTGAAGCTTTCTTT	CASSPGRSIAEAFF
TRBV20-1	TRBJ2-3	.	.	TGCAGTGCTAGAGATCAGGTGTCTACAGATACGCAGTATTTT	CSARDQVSTDTQYF
TRBV6-2/TRBV6-3	TRBJ2-7	many	TRBD2	TGTGCCAGCAGTTACTCAATCTGGGCTAGCGGGAGAACCTACGAGCAGTACTTC	CASSYSIWASGRTYEQYF
TRBV5-6	TRBJ2-1	many	.	TGTGCCAGCAGCTTGGGTAGGAATTACAATGAGCAGTTCTTC	CASSLGRNYNEQFF
TRBV6-1	TRBJ2-2	many	.	TGTGCCAGCAGTCCTAGTCGAATCAACACCGGGGAGCTGTTTTTT	CASSPSRINTGELFF
TRBV5-6	TRBJ1-3	many	.	TGTGCCAGCTGCCGGCGATCTGGAAACACCATATATTTT	CASCRRSGNTIYF
TRBV27	TRBJ2-3	many	.	TGTGCCAGCAGTTTTAGGCCCCCGCGAGCAGATACGCAGTATTTT	CASSFRPPRADTQYF
TRBV20-1	TRBJ2-1	many	TRBD1	TGCAGTGCTAGTCTGCCGGGACAGGGGTCCTACAATGAGCAGTTCTTC	CSASLPGQGSYNEQFF
TRBV20-1	TRBJ2-2	.	TRBD1	TGCAGTGCTAGAAAAGGGGGCGGCGGCACCGGGGAGCTGTTTTTT	CSARKGGGGTGELFF
TRBV3-1	TRBJ1-1	.	.	TGTGCCAGCAGCCAAGGTACCGGGGGGTACACTGAAGCTTTCTTT	CASSQGTGGYTEAFF
TRBV11-2	TRBJ2-5	.	.	TGTGCCAGCAGCTTAGATCGGGAGACCCAGTACTTC	CASSLDRETQYF
TRBV14	TRBJ1-6	few	.	TGTGCCAGCAGGTCCCAAGGAAGACAAGGTCCAAGAGGTTCACCCCTCCACTTT	CASRSQGRQGPRGSPLHF
TRBV12-3/TRBV12-4	TRBJ1-5	many	.	TGTGCCAGCAGGGGGACGGCTAATCAGCCCCAGCATTTT	CASRGTANQPQHF
TRBV12-3/TRBV12-4	TRBJ2-1	many	.	TGTGCCAGCAGCACTTCCCCGACCCGGAGCGAGAATTTC	CASSTSPTRSENF
TRBV29-1	TRBJ1-1	many	.	TGCAGCGTTGAAACGGTCGAAGCTTTCTTT	CSVETVEAFF
TRBV11-2	TRBJ2-7	many	.	TGTGCCAGCAGCTCCCTCACCGAGCAGTACTTC	CASSSLTEQYF
TRBV7-8	TRBJ2-3	.	TRBD2	TGTGCCAGCAGCGGTGAGCGGGGGTCGGCAGATACGCAGTATTTT	CASSGERGSADTQYF
TRBV7-8	TRBJ1-1	many	.	TGTGCCAGCAGCTTAGCCTATGGGGGGGAGACTGAAGCTTTCTTT	CASSLAYGGETEAFF
TRBV7-9	TRBJ1-4	few	TRBD1	TGTGCCAGCAGCCTATCGGACAGGGTGGGATTAGGACTGTTTTTT	CASSLSDRVGLGLFF
TRBV7-2	TRBJ2-5	many	TRBD2	TGTGCCAGCAGCGCGGGACTAACTCAAGAGACCCAGTACTTC	CASSAGLTQETQYF